This TCR beta chain came from a study of blood T cell repertoires in COVID-19. The overall study: Acute and convalescent COVID-19 samples came from the United States, Italy and Spain.

The table came from immunoSEQ multiplex PCR; TCRdb's copy has only in-frame clones and leaves some out. The table records around 370,000 clones, 90% of them present only once. The sample comprised peripheral blood. The source is a man between 18 and 35 years old with active or convalescent COVID-19.

The CDR3 here is CASNPVAGRWQPQHF. CDR3 bases: TGTGCCAGTAACCCGGTGGCAGGGAGGTGGCAGCCCCAGCATTTT. This sequence joins TRBV19 and TRBJ1-5; D possibly corresponds to TRBD1 (5 bases). V was clipped by 7 bases and J by 7 bases, with 20 bases between them. From germline, CDR1 is LNHDA and CDR2 SQIVND (reference sequence). The CDR3 is made up of 15 amino acids.